These T cell receptor beta chains were read from a single sample in a study of long-term antiretroviral therapy in people with HIV. Clones were sequenced by immunoSEQ multiplex PCR, and TCRdb holds only the in-frame ones, with some missing. The table records tens of thousands of clones, around four fifths of them present only once. The source material was unsorted PBMCs, sampled 1.6 years after starting antiretroviral therapy. These TCRs come from a man between 35 and 55 years old with HIV. The CDR3 runs from the conserved cysteine through the conserved F or W. A D gene is named only where the DNA matches it firmly. Size is omitted from some rows. Given values are once, few, many or a class for expanded clones.

cdr3_length: 18; j_call: TRBJ2-6; d_call: NA; v_call: TRBV5-5; clone_size: NA; cdr3_nt: TGTGCCAGCAGCAAATCACCGGACAGCCTCTCTGGGGCCAACGTCCTGACTTTC; cdr3_aa: CASSKSPDSLSGANVLTF
cdr3_length: 13; j_call: TRBJ1-4; d_call: TRBD1; v_call: TRBV30; clone_size: once; cdr3_nt: TGTGCCTGGGGTTTGGGACAGAATGAAAAACTGTTTTTT; cdr3_aa: CAWGLGQNEKLFF
cdr3_length: 14; j_call: TRBJ1-2; d_call: NA; v_call: TRBV5-1; clone_size: NA; cdr3_nt: TGCGCCAGCAGCTTGGGGACACTTGGCTATGGCTACACCTTC; cdr3_aa: CASSLGTLGYGYTF
cdr3_length: 16; j_call: TRBJ2-6; d_call: TRBD1; v_call: TRBV11-2; clone_size: once; cdr3_nt: TGTGCCAGCAACTTTGCAGGGGGCAGTGGGGCCAACGTCCTGACTTTC; cdr3_aa: CASNFAGGSGANVLTF
cdr3_length: 17; j_call: TRBJ2-7; d_call: NA; v_call: TRBV7-2; clone_size: NA; cdr3_nt: TGTGCCAGCAGCTTAGAACACAGGGCCCCGAGCTCCTACGAGCAGTACTTC; cdr3_aa: CASSLEHRAPSSYEQYF
cdr3_length: 14; j_call: TRBJ2-2; d_call: NA; v_call: TRBV2; clone_size: NA; cdr3_nt: TGTGCCAGCAGTACAGGTTTAGACACCGGGGAGCTGTTTTTT; cdr3_aa: CASSTGLDTGELFF
cdr3_length: 14; j_call: TRBJ1-1; d_call: NA; v_call: TRBV10-3; clone_size: NA; cdr3_nt: TGTGCCATCAGTAAAAGGACAGAGAACACTGAAGCTTTCTTT; cdr3_aa: CAISKRTENTEAFF
cdr3_length: 16; j_call: TRBJ1-1; d_call: NA; v_call: TRBV7-8; clone_size: once; cdr3_nt: TGTGCCAGCAGCCGCGCTCAGGGGATCGAGAACACTGAAGCTTTCTTT; cdr3_aa: CASSRAQGIENTEAFF
cdr3_length: 15; j_call: TRBJ2-3; d_call: TRBD2; v_call: TRBV15; clone_size: NA; cdr3_nt: TGTGCCACCAGCAGGCTAGCGGGAGGCACAGATACGCAGTATTTT; cdr3_aa: CATSRLAGGTDTQYF
cdr3_length: 15; j_call: TRBJ1-1; d_call: NA; v_call: TRBV6-1; clone_size: NA; cdr3_nt: TGTGCCAGCAGTCCAAATAGGATCGGGGTGACTGAAGCTTTCTTT; cdr3_aa: CASSPNRIGVTEAFF
cdr3_length: 16; j_call: TRBJ2-1; d_call: NA; v_call: TRBV7-9; clone_size: NA; cdr3_nt: TGTGCCAGCAGCCCCCCCCCACCGGGGCTCTACAATGAGCAGTTCTTC; cdr3_aa: CASSPPPPGLYNEQFF
cdr3_length: 15; j_call: TRBJ1-3; d_call: NA; v_call: TRBV9; clone_size: NA; cdr3_nt: TGTGCCAGCAGCGTCAGCGGGTATTCTGGAAACACCATATATTTT; cdr3_aa: CASSVSGYSGNTIYF
cdr3_length: 15; j_call: TRBJ1-6; d_call: NA; v_call: TRBV15; clone_size: NA; cdr3_nt: TGTGCCACCAGCAGAGACCCAGGGGCGGCTTCACCCCTCCACTTT; cdr3_aa: CATSRDPGAASPLHF
cdr3_length: 14; j_call: TRBJ2-1; d_call: TRBD2; v_call: TRBV29-1; clone_size: NA; cdr3_nt: TGCAGCGTTGAGGGAAGCGGGGGGGCAAATGAGCAGTTCTTC; cdr3_aa: CSVEGSGGANEQFF
cdr3_length: 14; j_call: TRBJ1-2; d_call: TRBD1; v_call: TRBV19; clone_size: few; cdr3_nt: TGTGCCAGTAGTTCGCGTGGACAGGGGTATGGCTACACCTTC; cdr3_aa: CASSSRGQGYGYTF
cdr3_length: 14; j_call: TRBJ2-1; d_call: NA; v_call: TRBV7-9; clone_size: NA; cdr3_nt: TGTGCCAGCAGCTTAGGTGATTCTCGGAGTGAGCAGTTCTTC; cdr3_aa: CASSLGDSRSEQFF
cdr3_length: 14; j_call: TRBJ1-1; d_call: NA; v_call: TRBV27; clone_size: NA; cdr3_nt: TGTGCCAGCAGCTACAGGGCCATGGTCACTGAAGCTTTCTTT; cdr3_aa: CASSYRAMVTEAFF
cdr3_length: 14; j_call: TRBJ1-5; d_call: NA; v_call: TRBV6-1; clone_size: few; cdr3_nt: TGTGCCAGCACCAGTTCCAGGACTAATCAGCCCCAGCATTTT; cdr3_aa: CASTSSRTNQPQHF
cdr3_length: 16; j_call: TRBJ2-7; d_call: TRBD1; v_call: TRBV30; clone_size: NA; cdr3_nt: TGTGCCTGGAGTCCCACAGGGGGCCCTCTCTCCTACGAGCAGTACTTC; cdr3_aa: CAWSPTGGPLSYEQYF
cdr3_length: 16; j_call: TRBJ1-5; d_call: NA; v_call: TRBV19; clone_size: NA; cdr3_nt: TGTGCCAGTGGGTTAGGACTGTTCCAGGGCAATCAGCCCCAGCATTTT; cdr3_aa: CASGLGLFQGNQPQHF
cdr3_length: 15; j_call: TRBJ1-2; d_call: NA; v_call: TRBV6-5; clone_size: NA; cdr3_nt: TGTGCCAGCAGTTACTCAAGCCTGGACGGGGATGGCTACACCTTC; cdr3_aa: CASSYSSLDGDGYTF
cdr3_length: 14; j_call: TRBJ2-3; d_call: TRBD1; v_call: TRBV19; clone_size: NA; cdr3_nt: TGTGCCAGTAGTCTAGGGACAGGGGCAGATACGCAGTATTTT; cdr3_aa: CASSLGTGADTQYF
cdr3_length: 16; j_call: TRBJ1-6; d_call: NA; v_call: TRBV25-1; clone_size: few; cdr3_nt: TGTGCCAGCAGGTCCTGGGGTTGCTCCTATAATTCACCCCTCCACTTT; cdr3_aa: CASRSWGCSYNSPLHF
cdr3_length: 12; j_call: TRBJ1-2; d_call: NA; v_call: TRBV6-1; clone_size: NA; cdr3_nt: TGTGCCAGCAAAGGCTGGCAGGAAGGCTACACCTTC; cdr3_aa: CASKGWQEGYTF
cdr3_length: 19; j_call: TRBJ2-1; d_call: TRBD2; v_call: TRBV9; clone_size: once; cdr3_nt: TGTGCCAGCAGCAATAGCGGGCTAGCGGGAGGGAGCTCCTACAATGAGCAGTTCTTC; cdr3_aa: CASSNSGLAGGSSYNEQFF
cdr3_length: 15; j_call: TRBJ2-7; d_call: NA; v_call: TRBV7-2; clone_size: NA; cdr3_nt: TGTGCCAGCAGCTTAGGGCCGACAGGATTCTACGAGCAGTACTTC; cdr3_aa: CASSLGPTGFYEQYF
cdr3_length: 14; j_call: TRBJ2-1; d_call: TRBD1; v_call: TRBV30; clone_size: NA; cdr3_nt: TGTGCCGGACAGGGGGCTAAACAAAAATTCCAGCAGTTCTTC; cdr3_aa: CAGQGAKQKFQQFF
cdr3_length: 15; j_call: TRBJ1-5; d_call: NA; v_call: TRBV15; clone_size: NA; cdr3_nt: TGTGCCACCAGCAGAGGGGGGTATAGCAATCAGCCCCAGCATTTT; cdr3_aa: CATSRGGYSNQPQHF
cdr3_length: 16; j_call: TRBJ2-1; d_call: NA; v_call: TRBV4-1; clone_size: NA; cdr3_nt: TGCGCCAGCAGCCATCTCGATATAATCTCCTACAATGAGCAGTTCTTC; cdr3_aa: CASSHLDIISYNEQFF
cdr3_length: 14; j_call: TRBJ2-7; d_call: TRBD1; v_call: TRBV19; clone_size: NA; cdr3_nt: TGTGCCAGTAGGGCGGGACAGGGTCTCTACGAGCAGTACTTC; cdr3_aa: CASRAGQGLYEQYF
cdr3_length: 17; j_call: TRBJ2-7; d_call: NA; v_call: TRBV11-3; clone_size: NA; cdr3_nt: TGTGCCAGCAGCTCCACCGTCCTGGGACGGACCCTCTACGAGCAGTACTTC; cdr3_aa: CASSSTVLGRTLYEQYF
cdr3_length: 15; j_call: TRBJ1-4; d_call: TRBD1; v_call: TRBV11-2; clone_size: NA; cdr3_nt: TGTGCCAGCAGCCTAAGGCGACAGGGGAGTGAAAAACTGTTTTTT; cdr3_aa: CASSLRRQGSEKLFF
cdr3_length: 13; j_call: TRBJ2-7; d_call: NA; v_call: TRBV2; clone_size: NA; cdr3_nt: TGTGCCAGCAGTGAAGGGGACGGGTACGAGCAGTACTTC; cdr3_aa: CASSEGDGYEQYF
cdr3_length: 17; j_call: TRBJ2-3; d_call: NA; v_call: TRBV7-3; clone_size: NA; cdr3_nt: TGTGCCAGCAGCTCTGGGGACGGAAGTGTTGGAACAGATACGCAGTATTTT; cdr3_aa: CASSSGDGSVGTDTQYF
cdr3_length: 17; j_call: TRBJ2-1; d_call: TRBD2; v_call: TRBV14; clone_size: NA; cdr3_nt: TGTGCCAGCAGCCAACAACGACTAGCGGGAGGGAACAATGAGCAGTTCTTC; cdr3_aa: CASSQQRLAGGNNEQFF
cdr3_length: 13; j_call: TRBJ2-1; d_call: TRBD2; v_call: TRBV5-1; clone_size: NA; cdr3_nt: TGCGCCAGCAGCTTTACTAGCGGAAATGAGCAGTTCTTC; cdr3_aa: CASSFTSGNEQFF
cdr3_length: 20; j_call: TRBJ2-3; d_call: NA; v_call: TRBV5-1; clone_size: NA; cdr3_nt: TGCGCCAGCAGCTTGAACGTTCCGGGACAGAGCAGGGGGGTCACAGATACGCAGTATTTT; cdr3_aa: CASSLNVPGQSRGVTDTQYF
cdr3_length: 11; j_call: TRBJ1-2; d_call: NA; v_call: TRBV6-1; clone_size: once; cdr3_nt: TGTGCCAGCAGTGACACCTATGGCTACACCTTC; cdr3_aa: CASSDTYGYTF
cdr3_length: 16; j_call: TRBJ2-1; d_call: TRBD2; v_call: TRBV19; clone_size: NA; cdr3_nt: TGTGCCAGTAGTATAAGCGGGAGGGCCCCCTACAATGAGCAGTTCTTC; cdr3_aa: CASSISGRAPYNEQFF
cdr3_length: 16; j_call: TRBJ2-1; d_call: TRBD1; v_call: TRBV4-2; clone_size: NA; cdr3_nt: TGTGCCAGCAGCCAAGATGGGACAGCTTACTACAATGAGCAGTTCTTC; cdr3_aa: CASSQDGTAYYNEQFF
cdr3_length: 16; j_call: TRBJ1-1; d_call: NA; v_call: TRBV6-5; clone_size: NA; cdr3_nt: TGTGCCAGCAGTTACCAGATCAGGGGTTCGAACACTGAAGCTTTCTTT; cdr3_aa: CASSYQIRGSNTEAFF
cdr3_length: 15; j_call: TRBJ1-5; d_call: TRBD1; v_call: TRBV2; clone_size: NA; cdr3_nt: TGTGCCAGCAGTTTTGGGACAGGCCTCAATCAGCCCCAGCATTTT; cdr3_aa: CASSFGTGLNQPQHF
cdr3_length: 15; j_call: TRBJ2-2; d_call: NA; v_call: TRBV5-1; clone_size: NA; cdr3_nt: TGCGCCAGCAGCCCAGCCCCCGCGAACACCGGGGAGCTGTTTTTT; cdr3_aa: CASSPAPANTGELFF
cdr3_length: 13; j_call: TRBJ2-5; d_call: TRBD1; v_call: TRBV4-1; clone_size: NA; cdr3_nt: TGCGCCAGCAGCGGACAGGGAGGCGAGACCCAGTACTTC; cdr3_aa: CASSGQGGETQYF
cdr3_length: 16; j_call: TRBJ1-2; d_call: TRBD1; v_call: TRBV28; clone_size: NA; cdr3_nt: TGTGCCAGCAGTCCGATTGGGACAGCCGATCCCTATGGCTACACCTTC; cdr3_aa: CASSPIGTADPYGYTF
cdr3_length: 14; j_call: TRBJ1-6; d_call: TRBD1; v_call: TRBV19; clone_size: NA; cdr3_nt: TGTGCCAGTAGTACCGGGACAGGGTGGTCACCCCTCCACTTT; cdr3_aa: CASSTGTGWSPLHF
cdr3_length: 13; j_call: TRBJ2-1; d_call: NA; v_call: TRBV11-1; clone_size: NA; cdr3_nt: TGTGCCAGCAGCCAGACACGGGACAATGAGCAGTTCTTC; cdr3_aa: CASSQTRDNEQFF
cdr3_length: 16; j_call: TRBJ1-2; d_call: TRBD1; v_call: TRBV30; clone_size: few; cdr3_nt: TGTGCCTGGAGTATCGATCGACAGGGTTCGTACTATGGCTACACCTTC; cdr3_aa: CAWSIDRQGSYYGYTF
cdr3_length: 14; j_call: TRBJ2-1; d_call: TRBD2; v_call: TRBV2; clone_size: few; cdr3_nt: TGTGCCAGCAGTGGGACTAGCGGGAAGAATGAGCAGTTCTTC; cdr3_aa: CASSGTSGKNEQFF
cdr3_length: 12; j_call: TRBJ2-7; d_call: NA; v_call: TRBV5-6; clone_size: NA; cdr3_nt: TGTGCCAGCAGCTTGGGGAACTACGAGCAGTACTTC; cdr3_aa: CASSLGNYEQYF
cdr3_length: 15; j_call: TRBJ2-2; d_call: NA; v_call: TRBV11-2; clone_size: NA; cdr3_nt: TGTGCCAGCAGCTTCCAACCCCTGAACACCGGGGAGCTGTTTTTT; cdr3_aa: CASSFQPLNTGELFF
cdr3_length: 14; j_call: TRBJ2-5; d_call: NA; v_call: TRBV6-1; clone_size: NA; cdr3_nt: TGTGCCAGCAGTGAATTTGGCGGGGAAGGAGAGCAGTACTTC; cdr3_aa: CASSEFGGEGEQYF
cdr3_length: 13; j_call: TRBJ2-3; d_call: NA; v_call: TRBV5-6; clone_size: NA; cdr3_nt: TGTGCCAGCAGCTTGCAAGGTTCAGATACGCAGTATTTT; cdr3_aa: CASSLQGSDTQYF
cdr3_length: 11; j_call: TRBJ2-7; d_call: NA; v_call: TRBV19; clone_size: NA; cdr3_nt: TGTGCCAGTAGTAACCGTTACGAGCAGTACTTC; cdr3_aa: CASSNRYEQYF
cdr3_length: 15; j_call: TRBJ1-2; d_call: TRBD1; v_call: TRBV2; clone_size: once; cdr3_nt: TGTGCCAGCAGTGTCTGGGGACAGGGCAACTATGGCTACACCTTC; cdr3_aa: CASSVWGQGNYGYTF